The clone carrying this TCR beta chain was recorded once. Its cognate antigen is unknown. Donors came from a validation cohort of some 110 subjects, distinct from the first 666-subject cohort. The sample is drawn from a study of cytomegalovirus exposure and HLA in healthy donors. Produced via immunoSEQ multiplex PCR; TCRdb's table is partial and in-frame only. The data contain about 250,000 clones, more than 75% of them singletons. Study-level results: Cytomegalovirus status was reportedly diagnosed by the classifier with high specificity and sensitivity. Subsequent analysis found a tendency for first-cohort TCR clusters to co-occur within the 120 or so validation repertoires.

The V gene's germline CDR1 is WNHNN and CDR2 SYGVQD (reference sequence). This CDR3 has 14 residues. V shed 3 bases and J 3 bases; nucleotides not matched to a gene: 4. Input material: PBMCs. The chain recombines TRBV10-1 with TRBJ2-7; 8 positions agree with TRBD2. The clonotype originates from a man between 18 and 35 years old in good health and CMV-seronegative. CDR3 residues: CASSEGREDYEQYF. The DNA of the CDR3 is TGCGCCAGCAGTGAAGGGCGGGAGGACTACGAGCAGTACTTC.